This TCR beta chain was recorded in a study of PD-1 blockade in mismatch repair-deficient tumors. Overall study: Patients had about a dozen mismatch repair-deficient cancer types and were previously treated and progressing.

Broader study findings: Rapid post-treatment expansion, then contraction, generally preceding radiologic response, marked tumor-resident clones.

Clones were sequenced by immunoSEQ multiplex PCR, and TCRdb holds only the in-frame ones, with some missing. The sample lists around 17,000 clones, approximately 87% occurring once. Regarding this clone: Its target is unknown.

The CDR3 has 12 residues. V shed 3 bases, J shed 9 bases, and the junction held 4 bases outside the gene matches. Germline-derived CDR1 and CDR2 are SGDLS and YYNGEE. The specimen was PBMCs, collected less than 25 weeks after starting pembrolizumab. The chain joins TRBV9 to TRBJ1-1; 8 bases are shared with TRBD1. This TCR was recovered from an adult with mismatch repair-deficient cancer. The CDR3 nucleotides read TGTGCCAGCAGCGGCACAGGGGGGAAAGCTTTCTTT. This sequence encodes CASSGTGGKAFF.